This TCR beta chain was identified during a study of cytomegalovirus exposure and HLA in healthy donors (dated by TCRdb to 2017 to 2019). Background on the whole study: In an earlier analysis of several hundred of the donors, 276 Gb of sequence data and 120 million or so unique TCR beta sequences from 150 million to 200 million T cells were reported. Approximately 300 gigabases of sequencing data and about 92 million unique TCR sequences made up an early release that covered some 640 HLA-typed donors. Among the approximately 430 genotyped donors, roughly 80% belonged to the genetic ancestry cluster associated with self-reported Caucasian donors. The study was designed to test whether signatures of past pathogen exposure could be identified by cataloging public T cell receptors. Using immunosequencing, the study profiled T cell repertoires from fewer than 700 subjects and related those repertoires to cytomegalovirus serostatus. A separate validation cohort of roughly 130 different subjects was used in addition to the approximately 670-subject first cohort. To predict cytomegalovirus infection status, the study brought together high-throughput TCR immunosequencing, statistical association of individual TCRs with disease status, and machine learning. A later analysis re-examined previously published TCR beta repertoires from hundreds of donors and added high-resolution HLA genotyping to investigate patterns of TCR occurrence. Rather than using new phenotypic data, the later analysis identified candidate immune exposures from TCR beta sequences and from how often those sequences occurred across donors. An earlier analysis of fewer than 700 of the donors applied high-throughput TCR beta sequencing to assess whether each TCR beta V gene segment acted as functional or pseudogenic. Donor age, sex, ethnicity and CMV serostatus were compiled alongside the repertoire data. A later genetic analysis took genome-wide SNP genotypes for about three fifths of the 666 donors and used that subset as a discovery cohort. Every repertoire in the discovery cohort had been generated on one and the same sequencing platform. HLA typing covered class I and class II loci at four-digit resolution. Typing coverage varied by locus: roughly 629-640 donors for A, B, C, DRB1 and DQB1; roughly 560 for DQA1; over 600 for DPA1; roughly 470 for DPB1. Four to six DR-DQ haplotypes were handled as single units for association and clustering, since linkage in the cohort was strong. Across 398 genotyped donors of the cohort, an average of roughly 250,000 unique TCR beta nucleotide sequences per donor were sequenced, and approximately 19% of those sequences were non-productive. Study-level results and caveats: Linkage disequilibrium might explain the correlated functional status among segregating V segments, but an unknown experimental factor could not be excluded. In a later analysis, several top co-occurrence clusters were reported to appear linked to parvovirus B19, influenza, CMV and Epstein-Barr virus. A later analysis found that TCR association rates varied across HLA loci, with DRB1 alleles showing the most associated TCRs and HLA-C alleles the fewest. In both the original and validation cohorts, the classifier was reported to diagnose cytomegalovirus status with high specificity and sensitivity. In a later analysis, HLA-associated TCR beta chains were found to be more clonally expanded and to have lower generation probabilities than equally common non-associated chains. Because some donors lacked HLA typing at each locus, the association tests relied only on the typed subset. An association between a missense DCLRE1C variant and V-gene and J-gene trimming of TCR beta chains was found in a later genetic analysis and replicated in an independent cohort. Assigning TCR associations to individual alleles was difficult when HLA alleles, especially DR and DQ, strongly co-occurred. Because the 87-base-pair reads could not distinguish some IMGT-functional V segments, including TRBV6-2 and TRBV6-3, those segments were excluded. A few of the identified cytomegalovirus-associated TCR beta chains were confirmed in vitro to be specific for cytomegalovirus antigens. CMV serostatus was the only immune exposure information available for the cohort. Broadly in line with IMGT annotations, most TCR beta V segments showed up in productive rearrangements about 87% or about 30% of the time in an earlier analysis of around 550 of the donors. Only TCR beta chains were sequenced in this cohort, and the absence of alpha or paired-chain data limited detectable features. According to a later analysis, most CMV-associated TCR beta chains appeared to be HLA-restricted, and the HLA associations seemed to be driven largely by CMV exposure. Across donors, most TCR sequences were observed very rarely, whereas some public TCRs were present in many individuals. Presence/absence analyses assumed roughly uniform sequencing depth across donors, an assumption that may not hold. A cluster of highly shared sequence variants was judged likely to represent a technical artifact of the sequencing pipeline. A later genetic analysis reported fewer N-insertions in productive TCRs among donors in an Asian-associated ancestry cluster than the approximately 670-donor mean. A further reported finding was that TCR beta sequences accurately predicted the HLA-A and HLA-B alleles for most subjects in the first cohort. Because counts were too low, 15 to 20 rarely observed V segments, including chromosome 9 orphons, were left out of the earlier analysis of over 550 of the donors. The authors suggested that the approach could potentially be extended to other disease states and immunological phenotypes. At a false discovery rate of 0.05, a later analysis linked approximately 18,000 TCR beta sequences to specific HLA alleles. The study gave a list of about 170 TCR beta chains associated with cytomegalovirus.

The cohort consisted of 650 to 850 healthy bone marrow donors. At the time of sampling, every cohort member was nominally healthy, though immune exposures that went unrecorded were likely present. The donor was CMV seronegative and belonged to the group of several hundred seronegative cohort members. Each donor provided a peripheral blood sample, and peripheral blood mononuclear cells were used for TCR beta sequencing. Genomic DNA extraction from the blood cell samples was performed with the Qiagen DNeasy Blood Extraction Kit. This clone was detected only once. Its antigen is still unknown. Per-base qualities were not stored, and no clone one base away is much larger. CDR1 and CDR2, looked up from the germline V gene (reference sequence), are LNHNV and YYDKDF. V lost 5 bases and J lost 1 base, and the count of bases not matched to a germline gene is 7. Taken from cysteine to phenylalanine, the CDR3 has 15 residues. The DNA shown is the 45-base CDR3, in frame from base 1.

Preparation of the library involved the immunoSEQ multiplex PCR assay. For the multiplex PCR, a mixture combining 60 forward primers for TCR Vbeta segments and 13 reverse primers for TCR Jbeta segments was used. The CDR3 region of rearranged TCR beta genes was amplified from genomic DNA by a multiplex PCR assay. On the Illumina HiSeq System, the amplified TCR beta libraries were sequenced as 87-base-pair reads. From the authors' description of their analysis: A later analysis counted 65 million to 90 million unique TCR beta chains across the 666 repertoires, and 10 million to 12 million of these chains were shared by at least two donors. To remove PCR and sequencing errors, raw reads were error-corrected and collapsed into unique sequences using a nearest-neighbor algorithm that merged closely related sequences. CDR3 sequences were aligned to IMGT reference sequences to assign V, D and J gene segments. Each retained sequence needed at least a six-nucleotide match to both a V gene segment and a J gene segment. A rearrangement was called productive if the CDR3 had no stop codons and remained in frame with V and J, and every other rearrangement was called non-productive. Following IMGT convention, CDR3 was defined as the stretch from the second conserved V-encoded cysteine to the conserved J-encoded phenylalanine. The earlier analysis of 500 to 600 of the donors excluded sequences that lacked an unambiguous match to a single V gene segment. An earlier analysis of approximately 590 of the donors classified V segments as functional when productive rearrangements were above 56.7% and as segregating when the standard deviation between donors was above 5%. To diagnose cytomegalovirus status from the catalog of TCR beta chain sequences, a statistical classification framework was built. V and J gene assignment, in a later analysis, came from comparing TCR nucleotide sequences with IMGT/GENE-DB human TR gene sequences. A later analysis assigned CDR3 sequences and most-parsimonious VDJ recombination scenarios with the TCRdist pipeline. In a later analysis, every TCR beta chain was defined by the combination of its CDR3 amino acid sequence and its V-gene family, and reads without a unique V-gene family were dropped. In a later analysis, fewer than 600 highly shared, low-generation-probability nucleotide sequences were removed to address suspected cross-contamination and a sequencing artifact. For each public chain, a later analysis derived a clonal expansion index from normalized ranks of inferred template counts within each repertoire. A later analysis computed generation probabilities with a VDJ recombination model fitted to out-of-frame rearrangements, and checked the results against IGoR. A later analysis scored TCR-TCR, TCR-HLA and TCR-CMV co-occurrence with hypergeometric tests, applying a repertoire-size bias correction to TCR pairs. False discovery rates were estimated in a later analysis by permuting HLA or CMV assignments 20 times. A later analysis grouped co-occurring TCRs with DBSCAN, adding TCRdist sequence similarity when clustering within HLA-allele-positive subsets. Co-occurrence clustering excluded repertoires with fewer than 30,000 or more than 120,000 public chains, plus five with anomalous nucleotide sharing. As stored in TCRdb, this immuneACCESS dataset retains in-frame rearrangements with V and J assigned. A fraction of the clones does not appear; measured against another copy, unresolved V genes explain less than half of the discrepancy, and the remainder lacks a known reason. V and J calls and clone size are those listed in that table; D and trimming were worked out from the DNA. The sample data list 150,000 to 200,000 clones, and 76% of these were observed just once. Over 1.2% of the sample lies in the top ten.

Material: PBMCs. The sequence links TRBV15 to TRBJ1-2, with 7 middle bases fitting TRBD1. The sequence was obtained from a man between 60 and 70 years old in good health and CMV-seronegative. The CDR3 amino acid sequence is: CATSRTGLLNYGYTF. The DNA sequence is given as TGTGCCACCAGCCGGACAGGCTTGCTTAACTATGGCTACACCTTC.